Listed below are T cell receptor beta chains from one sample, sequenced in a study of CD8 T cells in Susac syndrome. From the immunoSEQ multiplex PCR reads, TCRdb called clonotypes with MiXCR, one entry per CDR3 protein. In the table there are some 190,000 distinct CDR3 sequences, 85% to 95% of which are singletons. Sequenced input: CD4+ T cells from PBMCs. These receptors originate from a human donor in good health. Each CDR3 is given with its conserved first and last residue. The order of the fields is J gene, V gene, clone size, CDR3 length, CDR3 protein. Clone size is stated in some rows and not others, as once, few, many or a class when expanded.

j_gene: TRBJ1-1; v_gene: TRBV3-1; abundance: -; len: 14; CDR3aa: CASSQGEADTEAFF
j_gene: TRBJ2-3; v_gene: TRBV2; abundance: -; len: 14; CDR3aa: CASLWEREIDTQYF
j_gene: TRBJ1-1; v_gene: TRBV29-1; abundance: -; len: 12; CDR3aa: CSVGRETADAFF
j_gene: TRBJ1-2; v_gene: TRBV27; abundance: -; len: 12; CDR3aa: CASSFRGSGYTF
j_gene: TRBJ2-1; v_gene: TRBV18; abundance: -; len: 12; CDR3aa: CASSPDRDEQFF
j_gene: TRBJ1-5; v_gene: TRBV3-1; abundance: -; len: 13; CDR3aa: CASSQDAVSPQHF
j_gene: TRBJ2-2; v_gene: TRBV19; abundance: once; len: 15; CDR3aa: CASSIFISDTGELFF
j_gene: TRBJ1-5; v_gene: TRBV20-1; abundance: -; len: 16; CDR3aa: CSARDPQAGSNQPQHF
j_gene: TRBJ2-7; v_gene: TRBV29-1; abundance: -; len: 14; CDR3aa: CSVLFARSSYEQYF
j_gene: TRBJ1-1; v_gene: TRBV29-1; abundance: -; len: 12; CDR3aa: CSVAPISTEAFF
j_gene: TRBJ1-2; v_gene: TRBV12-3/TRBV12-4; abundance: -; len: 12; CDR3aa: CASSGQNYGYTF
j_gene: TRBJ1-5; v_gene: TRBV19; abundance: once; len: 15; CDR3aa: CASRPEGQLYQPQHF
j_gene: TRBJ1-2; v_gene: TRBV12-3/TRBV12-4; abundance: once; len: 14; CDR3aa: CASSSLATTYGYTF
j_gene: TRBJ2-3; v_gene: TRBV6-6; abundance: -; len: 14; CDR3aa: CASRLDQSTDTQYF
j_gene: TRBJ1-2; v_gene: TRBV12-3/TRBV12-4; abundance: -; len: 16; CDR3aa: CASSLSGGLVDYGYTF
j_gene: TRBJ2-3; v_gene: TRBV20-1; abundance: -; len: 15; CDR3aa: CSVSTGASGGNTQYF
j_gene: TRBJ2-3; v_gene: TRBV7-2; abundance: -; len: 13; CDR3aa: CASSHAGGGTQYF
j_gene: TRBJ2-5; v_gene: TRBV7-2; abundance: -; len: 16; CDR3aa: CASSLGHGEGQETQYF
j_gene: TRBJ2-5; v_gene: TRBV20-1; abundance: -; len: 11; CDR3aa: CSASDQETQYF
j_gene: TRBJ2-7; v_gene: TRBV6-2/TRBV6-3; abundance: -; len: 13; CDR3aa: CASSPGFSYEQYF
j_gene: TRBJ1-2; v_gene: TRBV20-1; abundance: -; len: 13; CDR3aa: CSAAASNLYGYTF
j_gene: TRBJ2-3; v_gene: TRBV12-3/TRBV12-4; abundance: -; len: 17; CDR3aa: CASRSPAGQGTTDTQYF
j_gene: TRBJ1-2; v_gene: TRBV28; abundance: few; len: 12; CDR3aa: CASSLAGYGYTF
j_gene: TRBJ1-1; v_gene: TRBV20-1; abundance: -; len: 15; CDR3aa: CSARDRGSGNTEAFF
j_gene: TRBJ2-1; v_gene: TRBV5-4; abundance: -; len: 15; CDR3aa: CASSRDSHPYNEQFF
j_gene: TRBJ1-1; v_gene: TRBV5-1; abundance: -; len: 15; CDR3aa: CASSSDGGADTEAFF
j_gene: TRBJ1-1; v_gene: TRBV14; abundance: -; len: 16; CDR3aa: CASSQETGGSYTEAFF
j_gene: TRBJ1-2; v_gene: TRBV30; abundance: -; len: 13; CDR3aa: CACEGAYNYGYTF
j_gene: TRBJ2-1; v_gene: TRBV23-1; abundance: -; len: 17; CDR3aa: CASSPGLVPQNNNEQFF
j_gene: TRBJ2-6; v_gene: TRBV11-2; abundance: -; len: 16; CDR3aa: CASSLVQDSGANVLTF
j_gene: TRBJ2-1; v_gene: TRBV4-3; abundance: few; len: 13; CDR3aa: CASSQESYNEQFF